Listed below are T cell receptor beta chains from one sample, sequenced in a study of shared clonotypes between healthy human individuals. Sequenced by immunoSEQ multiplex PCR; TCRdb stores in-frame clones only, minus some. The repertoire includes more than 400,000 clones, about 84% of them detected once, and about an eighth sits in the top ten. Sequenced material: PBMCs. These receptors were obtained from a woman in her 40s in good health. Some clones in this sample may be carry-over from other donors' samples. The CDR3 runs from the conserved cysteine through the conserved F or W. The D gene is left open where the match is weak. Rows give clone size only sometimes, using once, few, many, or a class for an expanded clone.

clone_size	d_call	v_call	j_call	cdr3_aa	cdr3_nt
NA	NA	TRBV15	TRBJ1-5	CATSRSRYQPQHF	TGTGCCACCAGCAGATCTCGCTATCAGCCCCAGCATTTT
NA	NA	TRBV28	TRBJ1-2	CATRGVNNYGYTF	TGTGCTACCCGGGGGGTAAATAACTATGGCTACACCTTC
NA	TRBD2	TRBV7-2	TRBJ2-5	CASSLEGLVGPKGQYF	TGTGCCAGCAGCTTAGAGGGACTAGTTGGGCCTAAGGGGCAGTACTTC
once	NA	TRBV7-8	TRBJ2-7	CASSPGVVNSYEQYF	TGTGCCAGCAGCCCAGGGGTGGTCAACTCCTACGAGCAGTACTTC
NA	NA	TRBV29-1	TRBJ2-7	CSVSQGLIPYEQYF	TGCAGCGTTTCCCAGGGGCTGATCCCCTACGAGCAGTACTTC
NA	NA	TRBV27	TRBJ2-3	CATGDYPRTDTQYF	TGTGCCACCGGGGATTACCCCCGCACAGATACGCAGTATTTT
NA	TRBD1	TRBV28	TRBJ1-1	CASSSPGQGSEAFF	TGTGCCAGCAGTTCACCGGGACAGGGATCTGAAGCTTTCTTT
few	NA	TRBV6-1	TRBJ2-4	CASSEASGGANIQYF	TGTGCCAGCAGTGAAGCTTCGGGCGGCGCAAACATTCAGTACTTC
NA	NA	TRBV5-1	TRBJ2-5	CASSRRDSSRETQYF	TGCGCCAGCAGCCGGCGGGACTCCTCGCGGGAGACCCAGTACTTC
NA	TRBD2	TRBV9	TRBJ2-3	CASSGREGPDTQYF	TGTGCCAGCAGCGGGCGGGAGGGCCCAGATACGCAGTATTTT
NA	NA	TRBV28	TRBJ1-2	CASSSEGLYGYTF	TGTGCCAGCAGTTCCGAGGGACTCTATGGCTACACCTTC
once	NA	TRBV5-6	TRBJ1-4	CASSLAGTTEKLFF	TGTGCCAGCAGCCTTGCAGGGACCACAGAAAAACTGTTTTTT
NA	TRBD2	TRBV4-3	TRBJ2-1	CASSQWLAGGVEQFF	TGCGCCAGCAGCCAATGGCTAGCGGGAGGCGTTGAGCAGTTCTTC
few	TRBD1	TRBV28	TRBJ1-5	CASSRTGGGNQPQHF	TGTGCCAGCAGCCGCACAGGGGGTGGCAATCAGCCCCAGCATTTT
NA	TRBD1	TRBV5-1	TRBJ1-1	CASSLSTGSTEAFF	TGCGCCAGCAGCCTTTCGACAGGGTCCACTGAAGCTTTCTTT
NA	NA	TRBV28	TRBJ2-3	CVTGTGNTDTQYF	TGTGTTACCGGGACTGGAAACACAGATACGCAGTATTTT
NA	NA	TRBV2	TRBJ1-1	CASSESRGVGEAFF	TGTGCCAGCAGTGAATCGAGGGGGGTGGGTGAAGCTTTCTTT
NA	TRBD2	TRBV6-5	TRBJ2-7	CASSPPGGYEQYF	TGTGCCAGCAGTCCCCCGGGAGGTTACGAGCAGTACTTC
NA	NA	TRBV10-3	TRBJ1-5	CAISEPNQPQHF	TGTGCCATCAGTGAGCCTAATCAGCCCCAGCATTTT
NA	NA	TRBV15	TRBJ2-7	CATSRDRSSYGQYF	TGTGCCACCAGCAGAGATCGATCGTCCTACGGGCAGTACTTC
many	TRBD1	TRBV27	TRBJ2-7	CASSLGTGHTDEQYF	TGTGCCAGCAGTTTAGGGACAGGACATACGGACGAGCAGTACTTC
NA	NA	TRBV5-1	TRBJ2-5	CASSLGLIQETQYF	TGCGCCAGCAGCTTGGGACTGATCCAAGAGACCCAGTACTTC
NA	TRBD2	TRBV5-4	TRBJ2-5	CASSPGGGRQETQYF	TGTGCCAGCAGCCCCGGGGGGGGGAGGCAAGAGACCCAGTACTTC
NA	NA	TRBV11-2	TRBJ1-1	CASSPASTANTEAFF	TGTGCCAGCAGCCCGGCGTCGACAGCGAACACTGAAGCTTTCTTT
NA	NA	TRBV28	TRBJ1-4	CASSSRGADVNEKLFF	TGTGCCAGCAGTTCAAGGGGGGCAGATGTTAATGAAAAACTGTTTTTT
few	NA	TRBV5-1	TRBJ1-2	CASSLDLFYGYTF	TGCGCCAGCAGTTTGGACCTCTTCTATGGCTACACCTTC
NA	TRBD2	TRBV9	TRBJ2-1	CASSGMVAGNNEQFF	TGTGCCAGCAGCGGGATGGTAGCGGGGAACAATGAGCAGTTCTTC
NA	TRBD1	TRBV2	TRBJ1-5	CASSGTGGDQPQHF	TGTGCCAGCAGTGGGACAGGGGGTGATCAGCCCCAGCATTTT
NA	NA	TRBV7-3	TRBJ2-3	CASSLGVSITDTQYF	TGTGCCAGCAGCTTAGGGGTATCGATAACAGATACGCAGTATTTT
NA	TRBD1	TRBV5-1	TRBJ1-1	CASSFQGDTEAFF	TGCGCCAGCAGCTTTCAGGGGGACACTGAAGCTTTCTTT
many	NA	TRBV21-1	TRBJ2-5	CASTKEGDETQYF	TGTGCCAGCACCAAGGAAGGGGACGAGACCCAGTACTTC
NA	TRBD1	TRBV9	TRBJ2-2	CASRRTGISGELFF	TGTGCCAGCAGAAGGACAGGGATCTCCGGGGAGCTGTTTTTT
NA	TRBD1	TRBV7-3	TRBJ2-1	CASSLRDRASSYNEQFF	TGTGCCAGCAGCTTAAGGGACAGGGCCAGCTCCTACAATGAGCAGTTCTTC
NA	NA	TRBV28	TRBJ1-5	CATNQRGWNQPQHF	TGTGCCACCAACCAGAGGGGTTGGAATCAGCCCCAGCATTTT
NA	TRBD2	TRBV7-3	TRBJ2-1	CASSLTASGRSQSAEQFF	TGTGCCAGCAGCTTAACGGCTAGCGGGAGGTCCCAATCTGCTGAGCAGTTCTTC
NA	TRBD2	TRBV28	TRBJ2-7	CASGAGTSGRPSEQYF	TGTGCCAGCGGGGCCGGGACTAGCGGGAGACCCTCGGAGCAGTACTTC
NA	NA	TRBV28	TRBJ2-7	CASVSLGSEQYF	TGTGCCAGCGTAAGTCTGGGGAGTGAGCAGTACTTC
NA	NA	TRBV28	TRBJ1-3	CAIAPGQLPYTIYF	TGTGCCATCGCCCCTGGACAGCTCCCCTACACCATATATTTT
NA	NA	TRBV6-1	TRBJ2-3	CASKALARSTDTQYF	TGTGCCAGCAAGGCCCTGGCCAGAAGCACAGATACGCAGTATTTT
few	TRBD1	TRBV7-8	TRBJ1-1	CASSPIRGDRDTEAFF	TGTGCCAGCAGCCCAATTAGGGGGGACAGGGACACTGAAGCTTTCTTT
few	NA	TRBV7-9	TRBJ2-5	CASSLALAGRQETQYF	TGTGCCAGCAGCTTAGCGCTGGCAGGGCGGCAGGAGACCCAGTACTTC
NA	NA	TRBV5-1	TRBJ2-5	CASSSRVEETQYF	TGCGCCAGCAGCTCCCGGGTCGAAGAGACCCAGTACTTC